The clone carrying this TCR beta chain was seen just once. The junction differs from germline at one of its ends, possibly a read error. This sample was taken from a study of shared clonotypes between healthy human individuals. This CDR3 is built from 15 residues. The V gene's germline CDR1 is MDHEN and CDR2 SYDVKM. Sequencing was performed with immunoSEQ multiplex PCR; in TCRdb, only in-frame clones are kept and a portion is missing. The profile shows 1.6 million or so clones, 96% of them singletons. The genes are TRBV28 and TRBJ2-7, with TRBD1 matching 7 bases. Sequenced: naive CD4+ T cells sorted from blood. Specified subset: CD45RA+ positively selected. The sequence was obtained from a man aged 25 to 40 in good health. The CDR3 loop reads CASWAPNRGGHERYF. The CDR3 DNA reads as TGTGCCAGCTGGGCGCCTAACAGGGGCGGTCACGAGCGGTACTTC.